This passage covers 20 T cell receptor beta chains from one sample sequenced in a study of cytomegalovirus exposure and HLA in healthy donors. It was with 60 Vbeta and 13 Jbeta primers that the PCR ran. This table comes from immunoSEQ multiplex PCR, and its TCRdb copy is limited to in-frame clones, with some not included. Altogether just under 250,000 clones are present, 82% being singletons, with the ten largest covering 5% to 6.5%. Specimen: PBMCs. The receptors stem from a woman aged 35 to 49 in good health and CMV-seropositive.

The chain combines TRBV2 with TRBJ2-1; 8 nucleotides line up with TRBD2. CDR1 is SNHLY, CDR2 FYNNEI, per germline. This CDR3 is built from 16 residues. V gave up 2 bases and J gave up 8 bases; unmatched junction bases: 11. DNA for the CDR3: TGTGCCAGCAGTGAACGGGTTTCGGGGGGGCCCCATGAGCAGTTCTTC. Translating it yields CASSERVSGGPHEQFF.

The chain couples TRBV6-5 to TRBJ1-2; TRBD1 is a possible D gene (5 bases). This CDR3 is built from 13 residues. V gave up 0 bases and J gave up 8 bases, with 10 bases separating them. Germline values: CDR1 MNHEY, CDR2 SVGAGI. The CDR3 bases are TGTGCCAGCAGTTACTCCTGGACACGCGGCTACACCTTC. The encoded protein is CASSYSWTRGYTF.

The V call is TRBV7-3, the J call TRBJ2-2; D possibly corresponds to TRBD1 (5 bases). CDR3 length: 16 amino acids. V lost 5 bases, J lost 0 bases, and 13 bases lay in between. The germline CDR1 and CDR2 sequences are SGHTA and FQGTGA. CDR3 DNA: TGTGCCAGCAGCCCGACAGTGTCTGCGAACACCGGGGAGCTGTTTTTT. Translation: CASSPTVSANTGELFF.

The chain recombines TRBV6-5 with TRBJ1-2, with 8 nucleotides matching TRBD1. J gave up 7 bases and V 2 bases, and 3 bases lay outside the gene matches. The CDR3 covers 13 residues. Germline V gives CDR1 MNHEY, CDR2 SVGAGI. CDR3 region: CASSYDTGGGYTF. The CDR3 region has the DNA TGTGCCAGCAGTTACGACACAGGGGGTGGCTACACCTTC.

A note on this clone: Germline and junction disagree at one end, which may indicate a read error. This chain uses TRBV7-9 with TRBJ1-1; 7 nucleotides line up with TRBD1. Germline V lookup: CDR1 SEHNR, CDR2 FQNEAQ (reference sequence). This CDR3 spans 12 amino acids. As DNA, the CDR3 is TGTTCCAGCAGCCTCGGACAGGATGAAGCTTTCTTT. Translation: CSSSLGQDEAFF.

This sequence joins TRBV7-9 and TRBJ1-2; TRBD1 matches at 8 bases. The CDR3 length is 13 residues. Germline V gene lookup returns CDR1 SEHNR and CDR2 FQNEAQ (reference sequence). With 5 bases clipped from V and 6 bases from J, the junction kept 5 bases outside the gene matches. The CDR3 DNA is TGTGCCAGCAGCCGGACAGGGATTGATGGCTACACCTTC. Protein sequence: CASSRTGIDGYTF. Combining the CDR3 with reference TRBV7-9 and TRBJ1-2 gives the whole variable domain DTGVSQNPRHKITKRGQNVTFRCDPISEHNRLYWYRQTLGQGPEFLTYFQNEAQLEKSRLLSDRFSAERPKGSFSTLEIQRTEQGDSAMYLCASSRTGIDGYTFGSGTRLTVV.

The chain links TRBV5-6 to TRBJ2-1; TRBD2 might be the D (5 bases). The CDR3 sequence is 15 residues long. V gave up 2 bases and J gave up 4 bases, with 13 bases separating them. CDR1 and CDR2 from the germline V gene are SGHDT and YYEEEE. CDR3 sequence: CASSLLLTRYNEQFF. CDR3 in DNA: TGTGCCAGCAGCTTACTCCTAACTAGATACAATGAGCAGTTCTTC.

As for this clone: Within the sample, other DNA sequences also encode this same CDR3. The CDR3 DNA reads TGTGCCAGCAGCTTAGAGGGGACTAGCGGGGCCTACGAGCAGTACTTC. Its protein is CASSLEGTSGAYEQYF. The gene calls are TRBV7-2 and TRBJ2-7; 13 nucleotides line up with TRBD2. V dropped 1 base and J dropped 2; count of bases not matched to a gene: 2. From germline, CDR1 is SGHTA and CDR2 FQGNSA. The CDR3 contains 16 residues.

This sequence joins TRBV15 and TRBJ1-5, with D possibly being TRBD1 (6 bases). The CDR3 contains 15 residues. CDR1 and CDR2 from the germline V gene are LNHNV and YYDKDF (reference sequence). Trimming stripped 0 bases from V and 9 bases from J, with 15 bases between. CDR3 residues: CATSRDRTVAPPQHF. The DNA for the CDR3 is TGTGCCACCAGCAGAGATCGGACAGTCGCCCCGCCCCAGCATTTT.

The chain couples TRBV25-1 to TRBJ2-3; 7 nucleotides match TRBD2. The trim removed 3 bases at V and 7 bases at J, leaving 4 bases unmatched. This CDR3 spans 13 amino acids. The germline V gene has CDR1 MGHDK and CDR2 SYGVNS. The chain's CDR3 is CASSDSGRNTQYF. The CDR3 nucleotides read TGTGCCAGCAGTGATTCCGGGAGGAATACGCAGTATTTT.

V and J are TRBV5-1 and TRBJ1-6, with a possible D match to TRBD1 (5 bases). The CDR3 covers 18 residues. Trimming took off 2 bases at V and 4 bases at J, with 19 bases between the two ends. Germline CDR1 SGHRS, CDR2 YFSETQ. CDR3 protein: CASSFGIMDIEYNSPLHF. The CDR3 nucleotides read TGCGCCAGCAGCTTTGGGATCATGGACATTGAATATAATTCACCCCTCCACTTT. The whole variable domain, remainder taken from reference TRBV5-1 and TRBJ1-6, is KAGVTQTPRYLIKTRGQQVTLSCSPISGHRSVSWYQQTPGQGLQFLFEYFSETQRNKGNFPGRFSGRQFSNSRSEMNVSTLELGDSALYLCASSFGIMDIEYNSPLHFGNGTRLTVT.

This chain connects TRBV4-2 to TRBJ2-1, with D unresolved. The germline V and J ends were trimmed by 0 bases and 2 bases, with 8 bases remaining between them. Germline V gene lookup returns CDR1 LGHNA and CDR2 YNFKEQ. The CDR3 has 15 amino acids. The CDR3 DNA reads TGTGCCAGCAGCCAAGATTCCCCTCCCTACAATGAGCAGTTCTTC. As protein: CASSQDSPPYNEQFF.

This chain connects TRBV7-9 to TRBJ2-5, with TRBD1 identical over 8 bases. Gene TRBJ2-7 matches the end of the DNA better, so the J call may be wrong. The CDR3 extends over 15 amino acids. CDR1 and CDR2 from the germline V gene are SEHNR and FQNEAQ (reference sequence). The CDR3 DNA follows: TGTGCCAGCAAAACTACCGAGGACAGGGCGTACGAGCAGTACTTC. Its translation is CASKTTEDRAYEQYF.

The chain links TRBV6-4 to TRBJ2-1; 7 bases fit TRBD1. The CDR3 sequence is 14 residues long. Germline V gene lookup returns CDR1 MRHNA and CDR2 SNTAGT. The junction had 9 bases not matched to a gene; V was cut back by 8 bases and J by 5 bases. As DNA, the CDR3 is TGTGCCAGCTCCCGGGACAGCACAAACAATGAGCAGTTCTTC. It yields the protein CASSRDSTNNEQFF.

The CDR3: CASRGNRVDSPLHF. The CDR3, as DNA: TGTGCCAGCAGAGGCAACAGGGTTGATTCACCCCTCCACTTT. The chain links TRBV6-5 to TRBJ1-6; tentative D call: TRBD1 (6 bases). This CDR3 is built from 14 residues. Trimming shortened V by 6 bases and J by 8 bases, and 14 bases separated the two germline ends. Germline V gene sequence: CDR1 MNHEY, CDR2 SVGAGI.

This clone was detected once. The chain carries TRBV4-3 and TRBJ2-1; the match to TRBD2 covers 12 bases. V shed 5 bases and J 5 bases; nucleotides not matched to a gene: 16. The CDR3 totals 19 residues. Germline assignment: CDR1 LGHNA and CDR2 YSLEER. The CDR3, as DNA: TGCGCCAGCAGCTCCAATCCCTCCTGGACTAGCGGGAATAACAATGAGCAGTTCTTC. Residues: CASSSNPSWTSGNNNEQFF.

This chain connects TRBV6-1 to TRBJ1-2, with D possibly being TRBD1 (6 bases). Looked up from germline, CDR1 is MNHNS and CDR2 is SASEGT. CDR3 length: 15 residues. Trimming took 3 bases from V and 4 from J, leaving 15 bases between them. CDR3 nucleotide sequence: TGTGCCAGCAGTGACCGACAGGCCTGGGGCTATGGCTACACCTTC. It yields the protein CASSDRQAWGYGYTF.

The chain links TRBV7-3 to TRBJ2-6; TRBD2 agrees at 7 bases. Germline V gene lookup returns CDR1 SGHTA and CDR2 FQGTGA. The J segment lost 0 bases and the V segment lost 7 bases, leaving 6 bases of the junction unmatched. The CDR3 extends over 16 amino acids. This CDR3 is CASTSLAASGANVLTF. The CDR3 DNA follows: TGTGCCAGCACCTCCCTAGCGGCCTCTGGGGCCAACGTCCTGACTTTC.

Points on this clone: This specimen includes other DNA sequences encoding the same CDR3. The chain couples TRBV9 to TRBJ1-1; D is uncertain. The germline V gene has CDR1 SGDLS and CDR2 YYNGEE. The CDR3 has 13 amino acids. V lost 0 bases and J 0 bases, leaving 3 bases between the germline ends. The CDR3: CASSVAVNTEAFF. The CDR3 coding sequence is TGTGCCAGCAGCGTAGCTGTGAACACTGAAGCTTTCTTT. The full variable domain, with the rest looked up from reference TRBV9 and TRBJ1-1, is DSGVTQTPKHLITATGQRVTLRCSPRSGDLSVYWYQQSLDQGLQFLIQYYNGEERAKGNILERFSAQQFPDLHSELNLSSLELGDSALYFCASSVAVNTEAFFGQGTRLTVV.

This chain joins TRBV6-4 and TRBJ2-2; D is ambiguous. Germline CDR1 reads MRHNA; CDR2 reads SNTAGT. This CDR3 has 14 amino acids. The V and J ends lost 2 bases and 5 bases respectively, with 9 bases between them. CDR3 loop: CASSDLAGTGELFF. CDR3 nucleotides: TGTGCCAGCAGTGACCTCGCCGGGACCGGGGAGCTGTTTTTT.